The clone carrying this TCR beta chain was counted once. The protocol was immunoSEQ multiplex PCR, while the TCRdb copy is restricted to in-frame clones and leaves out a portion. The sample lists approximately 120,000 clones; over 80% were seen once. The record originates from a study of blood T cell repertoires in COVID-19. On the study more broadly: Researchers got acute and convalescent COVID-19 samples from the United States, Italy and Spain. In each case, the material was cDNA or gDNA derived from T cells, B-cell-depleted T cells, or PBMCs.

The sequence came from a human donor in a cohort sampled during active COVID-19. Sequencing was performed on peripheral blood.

CDR3 residues: CASGSGQPYGYTF. The CDR3 DNA reads as TGTGCCAGCGGGTCGGGACAGCCCTATGGCTACACCTTC. The J gene is TRBJ1-2, the V gene TRBV7-2, with TRBD1 matching over 7 bases. Per germline, CDR1 SGHTA and CDR2 FQGNSA. This CDR3 region has 13 residues. V was clipped by 8 bases and J by 4 bases; unmatched bases: 7.